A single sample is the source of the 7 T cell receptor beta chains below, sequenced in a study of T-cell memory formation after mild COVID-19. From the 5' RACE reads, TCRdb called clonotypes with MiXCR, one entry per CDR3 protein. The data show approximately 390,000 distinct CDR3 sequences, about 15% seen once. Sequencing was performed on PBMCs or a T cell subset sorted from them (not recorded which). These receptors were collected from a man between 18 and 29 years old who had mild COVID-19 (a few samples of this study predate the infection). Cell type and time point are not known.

The chain's CDR3 is CASSQLGRRFYGYTF. The CDR3 nucleotides read TGCGCCAGCAGCCAACTAGGACGGAGATTCTATGGCTACACCTTC. This chain links TRBV4-3 with TRBJ1-2; no clear D gene. Germline lookup yields CDR1 LGHNA and CDR2 YSLEER. The ends were cut back, 2 bases at V and 4 bases at J, with 14 bases in the middle. CDR3 length: 15 residues.

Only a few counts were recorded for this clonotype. DNA for the CDR3: TGTGCCAGCAGCCAAGGAGCCTCATCGAGGGGGGCCGCCCAAGAGACCCAGTACTTC. This encodes CASSQGASSRGAAQETQYF. The chain joins TRBV4-2 to TRBJ2-5, with D possibly being TRBD1 or TRBD2 (6 bases each). The germline gives CDR1 LGHNA, CDR2 YNFKEQ. The CDR3 runs 19 residues. The V end lost 1 base, the J end lost 1 base, and 22 bases lay between the germline ends.

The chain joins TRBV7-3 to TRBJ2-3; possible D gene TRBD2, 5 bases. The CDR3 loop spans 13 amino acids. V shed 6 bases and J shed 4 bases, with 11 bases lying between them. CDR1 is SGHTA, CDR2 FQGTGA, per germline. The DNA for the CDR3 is TGTGCCAGCAGTTTTAGCGCAGCAGATACGCAGTATTTT. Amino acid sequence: CASSFSAADTQYF.

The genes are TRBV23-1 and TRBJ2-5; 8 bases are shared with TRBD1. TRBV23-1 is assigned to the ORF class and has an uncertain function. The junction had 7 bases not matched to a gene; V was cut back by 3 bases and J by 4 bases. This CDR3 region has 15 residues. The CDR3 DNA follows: TGCGCCAGCAGTCAGACAGGACAGGGACGAGAGACCCAGTACTTC. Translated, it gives CASSQTGQGRETQYF.

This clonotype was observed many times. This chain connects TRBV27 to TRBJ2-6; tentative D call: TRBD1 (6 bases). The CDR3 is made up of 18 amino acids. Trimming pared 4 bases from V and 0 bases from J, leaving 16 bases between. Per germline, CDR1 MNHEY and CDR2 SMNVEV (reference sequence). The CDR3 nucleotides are TGTGCCAGCAGTTCCACACGTCAGGGGTCCTCTGGGGCCAACGTCCTGACTTTC. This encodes CASSSTRQGSSGANVLTF.

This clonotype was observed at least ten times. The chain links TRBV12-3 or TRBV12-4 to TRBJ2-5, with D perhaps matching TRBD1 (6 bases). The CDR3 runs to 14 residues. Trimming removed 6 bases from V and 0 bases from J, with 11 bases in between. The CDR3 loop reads CASRQGANQETQYF. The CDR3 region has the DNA TGTGCCAGCAGACAGGGCGCCAACCAAGAGACCCAGTACTTC.

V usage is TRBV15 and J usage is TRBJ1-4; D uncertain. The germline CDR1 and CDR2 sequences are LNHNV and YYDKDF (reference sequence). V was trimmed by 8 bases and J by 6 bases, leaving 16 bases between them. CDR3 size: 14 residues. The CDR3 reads CATVPRYSDEKLFF. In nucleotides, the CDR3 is TGTGCCACCGTACCTCGCTATTCAGATGAAAAACTGTTTTTT.